The rows below give T cell receptor beta chains drawn from one sample of a study of blood T cell repertoires in COVID-19. Profiled with immunoSEQ multiplex PCR; TCRdb holds only in-frame clones, not every one. The sample carries 100,000 or so clones, approximately 84% recorded once. The specimen was peripheral blood. The receptors were sampled from a man aged 40-49 years with active or convalescent COVID-19. CDR3s include the opening cysteine and the closing phenylalanine or tryptophan. The D gene is left open where the match is weak. Expanded clones get a size class; other rows say once, few or many, or leave the size out.

v_call,j_call,d_call,clone_size,cdr3_nt,cdr3_aa
TRBV11-2,TRBJ2-5,TRBD1,NA,TGTGCCAGCAGCACGCAGACAGGGGGGGTGGAGACCCAGTACTTC,CASSTQTGGVETQYF
TRBV7-9,TRBJ2-5,NA,few,TGTGCCAGCAGCTTAGCGATGGGCACCCAAGAGACCCAGTACTTC,CASSLAMGTQETQYF
TRBV3-1/TRBV3-2,TRBJ2-1,NA,NA,TGTGCCAGCAGCTATGCAGGGACTCCTTCCTACAATGAGCAGTTCTTC,CASSYAGTPSYNEQFF
TRBV6-5,TRBJ2-1,TRBD1,NA,TGTGCCAGCACCAAGACAGGGGGCATGGTGCAGTTCTTC,CASTKTGGMVQFF
TRBV6-5,TRBJ1-6,NA,NA,TGTGCCAGCAGAGCAACCGACAGGCAGAATTCACCCCTCCACTTT,CASRATDRQNSPLHF
TRBV4-3,TRBJ2-2,TRBD2,NA,TGCGCCAGCAGCCACGGTAGCGGGGACTTGACCGGGGAGCTGTTTTTT,CASSHGSGDLTGELFF
TRBV19,TRBJ1-1,NA,NA,TGTGCCAGTAGACTTGGGAGTTTGGTCGGGAAAGCTTTCTTT,CASRLGSLVGKAFF
TRBV2,TRBJ2-2,TRBD1,NA,TGTGCCAGCGACAGGGGGTTAAACACCGGGGAGCTGTTTTTT,CASDRGLNTGELFF
TRBV11-1,TRBJ2-5,TRBD1,NA,TGTGCCAGCAGCAGACAGGGCGAGACCCAGTACTTC,CASSRQGETQYF
TRBV7-9,TRBJ2-7,NA,NA,TGTGCCAGCAGCTTAGATTTGGCCCCCCACGAGCAGTACTTC,CASSLDLAPHEQYF
TRBV14,TRBJ2-3,TRBD2,NA,TGTGCCAGCAGCCCTGAAGCGGGGGGCTACGTAGATACGCAGTATTTT,CASSPEAGGYVDTQYF
TRBV24-1,TRBJ1-2,NA,NA,TGTGCCACCCAACGGCGGGGTATCTATGGCTACACCTTC,CATQRRGIYGYTF
TRBV27,TRBJ2-7,TRBD2,NA,TGTGCCAGCAGAACCGGGACTAGCGTTGAGTACTTC,CASRTGTSVEYF
TRBV4-2,TRBJ2-1,TRBD2,NA,TGTGCCAGCAGCCAAGAAGCGGGGGGGCTTTACAATGAGCAGTTCTTC,CASSQEAGGLYNEQFF
TRBV27,TRBJ2-2,NA,NA,TGTGCCAGCAGTTGGGGACACTACACCGGGGAGCTGTTTTTT,CASSWGHYTGELFF
TRBV21-1,TRBJ1-4,NA,NA,TGTGCCAGCAGCGAAAGGCCTCCCCCAGGCGAAAAACTGTTTTTT,CASSERPPPGEKLFF
TRBV3-1/TRBV3-2,TRBJ2-7,TRBD1,once,TGTGCCAGCAGCCAAGAAAGGACCACAGGGGGGCAGTACTTC,CASSQERTTGGQYF
TRBV9,TRBJ2-5,NA,once,TGTGCCAGCAGCGTAGGCAGGCAAGAGACCCAGTACTTC,CASSVGRQETQYF
TRBV15,TRBJ2-7,TRBD2,NA,TGTGCCACCAGCAGAGAAGGTAGCGGGGCCTACGAGCAGTACTTC,CATSREGSGAYEQYF
TRBV3-1/TRBV3-2,TRBJ2-7,TRBD2,NA,TGTGCCAGCAGCCGGGAGGGCTACGAGCAGTACTTC,CASSREGYEQYF
TRBV30,TRBJ1-5,TRBD1,NA,TGTGCCTGGAGTCAGGGGGATCAGCCCCAGCATTTT,CAWSQGDQPQHF
TRBV30,TRBJ2-7,NA,NA,TGTGCCTGGAGTACCCTAATAGAGCAGTACTTC,CAWSTLIEQYF
TRBV7-2,TRBJ2-7,NA,NA,TGTGCCAGCAGCTTAGCAGGGGGCTCCTACGAGCAGTACTTC,CASSLAGGSYEQYF
TRBV7-2,TRBJ2-1,TRBD1,NA,TGTGCCAGCAGCAGAGGGGGCCTACCCCCCCACAATGAGCAGTTCTTC,CASSRGGLPPHNEQFF
TRBV19,TRBJ1-1,TRBD1,NA,TGTGCCAGTAGCCGAGGACAGGGGAAAGCTTTCTTT,CASSRGQGKAFF
TRBV6-5,TRBJ1-1,NA,NA,TGTGCCAGCAGGTTCGGGGGGCTTGGCACTGAAGCTTTCTTT,CASRFGGLGTEAFF
TRBV7-2,TRBJ2-1,NA,NA,TGTGCCAGCAGCTTTGGCGCCGACTACTACAATGAGCAGTTCTTC,CASSFGADYYNEQFF
TRBV11-2,TRBJ2-2,TRBD2,NA,TGTGCCAGCAGCCGGCGGGGGGGAGCGAACACCGGGGAGCTGTTTTTT,CASSRRGGANTGELFF
TRBV12-3/TRBV12-4,TRBJ1-1,TRBD1,NA,TGTGCCAGCAGCCGGACAGGGGGGACTGAAGCTTTCTTT,CASSRTGGTEAFF
TRBV7-8,TRBJ1-4,NA,NA,TGTGCCAGCAGGCATAAGGGGCGGACTAATGAAAAACTGTTTTTT,CASRHKGRTNEKLFF
TRBV5-4,TRBJ2-2,TRBD1,NA,TGTGCCAGCAGCTTATCCGGGACAGGGGACACCGGGGAGCTGTTTTTT,CASSLSGTGDTGELFF
TRBV3-1/TRBV3-2,TRBJ1-2,TRBD1,NA,TGTGCCAGCAGCCAAGCCCAGGGGGCATACTATGGCTACACCTTC,CASSQAQGAYYGYTF
TRBV12-3/TRBV12-4,TRBJ1-6,NA,NA,TGTGCCACCCAAGGGAGTTCACCCCTCCACTTT,CATQGSSPLHF
TRBV30,TRBJ1-6,TRBD1,NA,TGTGCCTGGACCTCGACAGGGTTGGATTCACCCCTCCACTTT,CAWTSTGLDSPLHF
TRBV2,TRBJ2-3,TRBD2,NA,TGTGCCAGCAGACGGGGGGGCACAGATACGCAGTATTTT,CASRRGGTDTQYF
TRBV6-5,TRBJ2-5,TRBD2,once,TGTGCCAGCAGTTTTAGCGGGGGACCCCAAGAGACCCAGTACTTC,CASSFSGGPQETQYF
TRBV29-1,TRBJ2-1,NA,NA,TGCAGCGTTCTGACTCCGAGCTCCTACAATGAGCAGTTCTTC,CSVLTPSSYNEQFF
TRBV9,TRBJ1-6,NA,many,TGTGCCAGCAGCGTAGAGGGAGGGGGATTTTCACCCCTCCACTTT,CASSVEGGGFSPLHF
TRBV7-3,TRBJ1-1,NA,NA,TGTGCCAGCAGCCCTCAGAAGGGGTTAAACACTGAAGCTTTCTTT,CASSPQKGLNTEAFF
TRBV10-3,TRBJ1-1,TRBD1,NA,TGTGCCACATTAAATCGGACAGGGGGTGGGTACACTGAAGCTTTCTTT,CATLNRTGGGYTEAFF
TRBV5-5,TRBJ2-3,TRBD2,few,TGTGCCAGCAGCCCCTCTAGCGGGGGGGCTCTAGATACGCAGTATTTT,CASSPSSGGALDTQYF
TRBV23-1,TRBJ1-2,NA,few,TGCGCCAGCAGTCAATCGGCCATGACGGGCTATGGCTACACCTTC,CASSQSAMTGYGYTF
TRBV10-1,TRBJ2-3,NA,NA,TGCGCCAGCAGTGTAGGGTTGGGGGGAGCAGATACGCAGTATTTT,CASSVGLGGADTQYF
TRBV5-1,TRBJ1-6,NA,NA,TGCGCCAGCAGCCAAGCGGGGAGTAATTCACCCCTCCACTTT,CASSQAGSNSPLHF
TRBV11-2,TRBJ2-3,TRBD2,NA,TGTGCCAGCAGCTTAGGAGTTGGACTAGCGGGGGAAGGGCCTGTTGGTTTT,CASSLGVGLAGEGPVGF
TRBV5-5,TRBJ2-5,NA,NA,TGTGCCAGCAGCTTGAGGGGCCCCGGGGAGACCCAGTACTTC,CASSLRGPGETQYF
TRBV6-1,TRBJ2-5,NA,NA,TGTGCCAGCAGTGAGGGGCCAGCGGAGACCCAGTACTTC,CASSEGPAETQYF
TRBV5-1,TRBJ2-7,TRBD1,NA,TGCGCCAGCAGCTTGGTAGCAGGGGGTGGATACGAGCAGTACTTC,CASSLVAGGGYEQYF
TRBV6-8,TRBJ1-2,NA,NA,TGTGCCAGCAGTTCTCTATATGGCTACACCTTC,CASSSLYGYTF
TRBV5-1,TRBJ1-3,TRBD1,NA,TGCGCCAGCTCCCCGCAGACAGGGGGCGGAAACACCATATATTTT,CASSPQTGGGNTIYF
TRBV7-2,TRBJ2-2,TRBD2,NA,TGTGCCAGCAGCTTAGTGCGGGGGACCGGGGAGCTGTTTTTT,CASSLVRGTGELFF
TRBV14,TRBJ1-6,TRBD1,NA,TGTGCCAGCAGCCAAGGGAGTGTTTCCCGACAGGGACCCTATAATTCACCCCTCCACTTT,CASSQGSVSRQGPYNSPLHF
TRBV15,TRBJ2-2,TRBD2,few,TGTGCCACCAGCAGAGAGGAAGCGGGAAATGGCCACGGGGAGCTGTTTTTT,CATSREEAGNGHGELFF
TRBV6-5,TRBJ2-7,NA,many,TGTGCCAGCAGTCACCGGAGGACGCACTCCTACGAGCAGTACTTC,CASSHRRTHSYEQYF